This TCR beta chain was sequenced in a study of shared clonotypes between healthy human individuals. V was shortened by 1 base and J by 3 bases, with 12 bases between the two germline ends. The CDR3 loop spans 15 amino acids. Per germline, CDR1 SGHAT and CDR2 FQNNGV. Study findings and constraints: About 5% of naive CD4 clonotypes were shared across four donors.

Concerning this clone itself: Its antigen remains unidentified.

It was across several immunoSEQ plates that each subset's genomic DNA was evenly split. Using immunoSEQ multiplex PCR, the repertoire was profiled, and TCRdb retains in-frame clones only, with some absent. The sample carries 2 million to 2.5 million clones, 85% to 95% recorded once. The origin of this receptor is a young man in good health. The rearrangement uses TRBV11-2 and TRBJ1-1; maybe TRBD1 (6 bases). Input material: naive CD4+ T cells sorted from blood. As to subset: CD45RA+ positively selected. CDR3 amino acids: CASSLGTGRYTEAFF. For the CDR3, the DNA is TGTGCCAGCAGCTTAGGAACAGGGAGGTACACTGAAGCTTTCTTT.